The present T cell receptor (beta chain) was sequenced within a study of cytomegalovirus exposure and HLA in healthy donors. Whole-study findings and limits: In a later analysis, most CMV-associated TCR beta chains appeared HLA-restricted.

It was with 60 Vbeta and 13 Jbeta primers that the PCR ran. The method was immunoSEQ multiplex PCR; TCRdb's version includes in-frame clones alone and lacks a portion of them. The table includes 150,000 to 200,000 clones, about four fifths detected once. As to this clone: Antigen: not known.

V lost 2 bases and J lost 7; bases outside the gene matches: 13. Germline V gene data show CDR1 as SQVTM and CDR2 as ANQGSEA. The CDR3 has 17 residues. The rearrangement joins TRBV29-1 to TRBJ2-1, with 11 bases identical to TRBD2. This sequence was found in a male donor in good health and CMV-seronegative. Sequenced sample: PBMCs. CDR3 coding DNA: TGCAGCGTTGAATTTGTAGCGGGAGGGCTTATCTTTAATGAGCAGTTCTTC. It is translated as CSVEFVAGGLIFNEQFF.